This T cell receptor beta chain was obtained from a study of shared clonotypes between healthy human individuals. Naive CD8 cells, CD45RO-negative and positively selected for CCR7, excluded terminally differentiated effector memory CD45RA+ cells. Assay: immunoSEQ multiplex PCR; the TCRdb copy retains only in-frame clones and omits some. The sample consists of about 2 million clones, about 95% of them appearing once. Per the germline V gene, CDR1 is SNHLY and CDR2 is FYNNEI. This CDR3 region has 13 residues. V was clipped by 7 bases and J by 0 bases, with 8 bases between them. The specimen was naive CD8+ T cells sorted from blood. This TCR derives from a man between 18 and 35 years old in good health. V usage is TRBV2 and J usage is TRBJ2-3; D is ambiguous. The CDR3 sequence: CASNGGSTDTQYF. In DNA form, the CDR3 reads TGTGCCAGCAATGGCGGAAGCACAGATACGCAGTATTTT. The full variable domain, its missing parts supplied by reference TRBV2 and TRBJ2-3, is EPEVTQTPSHQVTQMGQEVILRCVPISNHLYFYWYRQILGQKVEFLVSFYNNEISEKSEIFDDQFSVERPDGSNFTLKIRSTKLEDSAMYFCASNGGSTDTQYFGPGTRLTVL.